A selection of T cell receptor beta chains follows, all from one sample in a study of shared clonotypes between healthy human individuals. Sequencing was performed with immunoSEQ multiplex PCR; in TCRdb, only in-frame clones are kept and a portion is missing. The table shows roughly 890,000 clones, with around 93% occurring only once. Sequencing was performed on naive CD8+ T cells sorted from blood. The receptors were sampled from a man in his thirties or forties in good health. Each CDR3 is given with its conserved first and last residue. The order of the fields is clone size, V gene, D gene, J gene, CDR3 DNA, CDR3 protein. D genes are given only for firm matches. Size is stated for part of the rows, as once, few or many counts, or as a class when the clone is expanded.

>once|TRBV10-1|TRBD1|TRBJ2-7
TGCGCCAGCAGTGGACAGGGCTTCAACGAGCAGTACTTC
CASSGQGFNEQYF
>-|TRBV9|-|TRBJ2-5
TGTGCCAGCAGCACGAACCGGGACACACAGTACTTC
CASSTNRDTQYF
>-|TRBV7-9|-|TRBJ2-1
TGTGCCAGCACAGATTCCTGGACGCAAATTAACAATGAGCAGTTCTTC
CASTDSWTQINNEQFF
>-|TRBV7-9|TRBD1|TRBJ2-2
TGTGCCAGCAGCTTTGGGACAGGGGGCGCTAACACCGGGGAGCTGTTTTTT
CASSFGTGGANTGELFF
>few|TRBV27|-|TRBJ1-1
TGTGCCAGCAGTTCCACTATCTTGGGGGTCGACGCTTTCTTT
CASSSTILGVDAFF
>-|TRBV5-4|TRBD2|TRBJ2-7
TGTGCCAGCAGCTACGGGCCCGGTACCGGGACTACTTCCTACGAGCAGTACTTC
CASSYGPGTGTTSYEQYF
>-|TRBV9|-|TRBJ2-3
TGTGCCAGCAGCGCCCGGTCAGATACGCAGTATTTT
CASSARSDTQYF
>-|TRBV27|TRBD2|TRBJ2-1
TGTGCCAGCAGAACCGCAGTAGCGGGAGACACCCATGAGCAGTTCTTC
CASRTAVAGDTHEQFF
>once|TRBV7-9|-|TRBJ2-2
TGTGCCAGCTCCACGATAATCAACACCGGGGAGCTGTTTTTT
CASSTIINTGELFF
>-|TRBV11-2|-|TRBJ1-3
TGTGCCAGCAGCTTAATTGCCGGCTCTGGAAACACCATATATTTT
CASSLIAGSGNTIYF
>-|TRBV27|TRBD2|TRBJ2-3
TGTGCCAGCAAAGGCGGGAGTGCAATTGCAGATACGCAGTATTTT
CASKGGSAIADTQYF